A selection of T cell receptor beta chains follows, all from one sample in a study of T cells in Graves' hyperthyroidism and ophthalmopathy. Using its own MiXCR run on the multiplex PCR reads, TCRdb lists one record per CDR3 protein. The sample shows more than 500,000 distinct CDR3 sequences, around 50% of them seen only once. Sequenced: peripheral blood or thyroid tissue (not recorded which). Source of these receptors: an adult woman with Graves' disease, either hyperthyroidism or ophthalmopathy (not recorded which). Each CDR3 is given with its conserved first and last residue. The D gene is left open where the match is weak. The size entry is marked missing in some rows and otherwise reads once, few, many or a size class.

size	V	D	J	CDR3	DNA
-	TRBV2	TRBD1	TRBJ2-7	CASSGTGSSTDTQYF	TGTGCCAGCAGTGGGACAGGGTCGTCGACAGATACGCAGTACTTC
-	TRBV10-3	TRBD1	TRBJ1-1	CAVSGAGQGGPEAFF	TGTGCCGTCAGTGGAGCGGGACAGGGAGGGCCTGAAGCTTTCTTT
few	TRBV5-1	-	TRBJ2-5	CASSVRGAYQDTQYF	TGCGCCAGCAGCGTCCGGGGAGCCTACCAAGATACCCAGTACTTC
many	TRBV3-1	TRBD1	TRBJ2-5	CASSQDLGQGETQYF	TGTGCCAGCAGCCAAGATTTGGGACAGGGAGAGACCCAGTACTTC
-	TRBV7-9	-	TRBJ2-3	CASSHRDTQYF	TGTGCCAGCAGCCACCGGGATACGCAGTATTTT
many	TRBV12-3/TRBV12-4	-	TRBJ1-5	CASSGDQQDQPQHF	TGTGCCAGCAGTGGGGACCAGCAAGATCAGCCCCAGCATTTT
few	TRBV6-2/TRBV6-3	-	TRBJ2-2	CASKVRGAGNTGELFF	TGTGCCAGCAAAGTACGGGGCGCCGGGAACACCGGGGAGCTGTTTTTT
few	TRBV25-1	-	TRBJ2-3	CASRDRQDTQYF	TGTGCCAGCAGGGACAGACAAGATACGCAGTATTTT
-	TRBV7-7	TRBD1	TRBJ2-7	CASSLGSGTGGYYEQYF	TGTGCCAGCAGCTTAGGGTCCGGGACAGGGGGCTATTACGAGCAGTACTTC
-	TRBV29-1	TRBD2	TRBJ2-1	CSVEGLAGGAYNEQFF	TGCAGCGTTGAAGGGCTAGCGGGAGGGGCTTACAATGAGCAGTTCTTC
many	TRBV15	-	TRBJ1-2	CATSRAPAAINYGYTF	TGTGCCACCAGCAGAGCCCCTGCGGCAATTAACTATGGCTACACCTTC
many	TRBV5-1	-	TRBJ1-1	CASSFTGSGRNTEAFF	TGCGCCAGCAGCTTTACAGGGTCGGGCAGGAACACTGAAGCTTTCTTT
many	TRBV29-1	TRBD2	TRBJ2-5	CSVVVGLAEQETQYF	TGCAGCGTAGTCGTCGGACTAGCGGAACAAGAGACCCAGTACTTC
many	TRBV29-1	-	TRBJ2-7	CSVVVLLGDEQYF	TGCAGCGTTGTTGTACTCCTGGGTGACGAGCAGTACTTC
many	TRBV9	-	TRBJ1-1	CASSPRTVMNTEAFF	TGTGCCAGCAGCCCCCGGACGGTCATGAACACTGAAGCTTTCTTT
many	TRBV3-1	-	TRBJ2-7	CASSQGSRTSLTF	TGTGCCAGCAGCCAAGGATCCCGCACTTCACTGACCTTC
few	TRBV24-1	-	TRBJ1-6	CATSDRTIFYF	TGTGCCACCAGTGACCGGACGATCTTCTACTTT
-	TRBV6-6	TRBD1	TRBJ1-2	CASSYAGQGSNYGYTF	TGTGCCAGCAGTTACGCGGGACAGGGGTCTAACTATGGCTACACCTTC
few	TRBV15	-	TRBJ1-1	CATSRVLTGTEAFF	TGTGCCACCAGCAGAGTTTTGACAGGCACTGAAGCTTTCTTT
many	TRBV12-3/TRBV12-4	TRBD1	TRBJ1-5	CASSLSARQGKGNQPQHF	TGTGCCAGCAGTTTGTCCGCGCGACAGGGGAAAGGCAATCAGCCCCAGCATTTT